Described below is a single T cell receptor beta chain sequence and its context. The CDR3 is made up of 17 amino acids. Germline V CDR1 and CDR2: SGHVS, FQNEAQ. V was clipped by 5 bases and J by 3 bases; unmatched bases: 13. TCRdb's table, derived via immunoSEQ multiplex PCR, lists solely in-frame clones and lacks some. The table includes more than 65,000 clones, 85% to 95% detected once. This sample is drawn from a study of cytomegalovirus exposure and HLA in healthy donors. This receptor was obtained from a man aged 18 to 29 in good health and CMV-seronegative. The sample was PBMCs. The chain uses TRBV7-8 and TRBJ1-5; 7 nucleotides line up with TRBD1. CDR3 protein: CASSLSPDRAPNQPQHF. In DNA form, the CDR3 reads TGTGCCAGCAGCCTCTCTCCCGACAGGGCCCCCAATCAGCCCCAGCATTTT.